This T cell receptor beta chain is from a study of blood T cell repertoires in COVID-19. Study at large: Sites across the United States, Italy and Spain contributed samples from acute and convalescent COVID-19. PBMCs, B-cell-depleted T cells, or T cells were the source of the cDNA or gDNA that made up the material.

The CDR3 consists of 12 residues. Germline CDR1 is LNHDA and CDR2 is SQIVND (reference sequence). V gave up 11 bases and J gave up 6 bases, with 16 bases separating them. This clone was found once. Per the authors' pipeline: Amplification from reference gene primers served as the basis for estimated nucleated cell counts. Repertoires were generated with immunoSEQ multiplex PCR, while TCRdb's copy carries only in-frame clones and drops some. The DNA was the basis for D and trimming; V, J and clone size are from that table. The data show more than 200,000 clones, about 89% seen once. All enrollees were roughly 18 to 89 years old and from roughly 22 US areas.

This TCR was sampled from a young woman who had recovered from COVID-19. The chain carries TRBV19 and TRBJ1-2, with a possible D match to TRBD1 (5 bases). Sequencing input: PBMCs or T cells enriched from blood (not recorded which). Written as DNA, the CDR3 is TGTGCCTTTTGCGGGGCGCAGGATGGCTACACCTTC. Translating it yields CAFCGAQDGYTF.